Below, 9 T cell receptor beta chains from the same sample are listed, as sequenced in a study of T cells in Graves' hyperthyroidism and ophthalmopathy. RNA transcripts provided the source from which TCR beta CDR3 regions were amplified. Using the HTBI primer set, a first-round RT-PCR was run on the TCR CDR3. TCRdb recomputed calls from the multiplex PCR reads with MiXCR, one row per CDR3 protein. This sample has about 550,000 distinct CDR3 sequences, with around 21% found just once. The sequenced sample consisted of blood. These TCRs come from a man aged 18 to 29 with Graves' hyperthyroidism.

A few counts support this clonotype. CDR3 amino acids: CASSSPDSGGRDIQYF. The DNA of the CDR3 is TGTGCCAGCAGCTCCCCCGATAGCGGGGGGCGTGACATTCAGTACTTC. The rearrangement links TRBV13 to TRBJ2-4, with 10 positions matching TRBD2. Germline CDR1 reads PRHDT; CDR2 reads FYEKMQ (reference sequence). The CDR3 is 16 residues long. V lost 4 bases to trimming and J lost 8 bases; unmatched junction nucleotides: 11.

This clonotype was observed many times. The rearrangement links TRBV11-2 to TRBJ2-2, with unresolved D. Germline lookup yields CDR1 SGHAT and CDR2 FQNNGV. The V and J ends lost 4 bases and 6 bases respectively, with 18 bases between them. There are 16 residues in the CDR3. The CDR3 region is CASSSTPSGWSGELFF. In DNA form, the CDR3 reads TGTGCCAGCAGCTCCACCCCATCTGGATGGTCCGGGGAGCTGTTTTTT.

This clonotype has a count of ten or more. The V gene is TRBV6-1, the J gene TRBJ1-2; 8 nucleotides agree with TRBD1. With V trimmed by 1 base and J by 5 bases, 6 bases remained unmatched. This CDR3 has 15 amino acids. The germline CDR1 and CDR2 sequences are MNHNS and SASEGT. The CDR3 spells CASSEEVDRVYGYTF. As DNA, the CDR3 is TGTGCCAGCAGTGAAGAGGTGGACAGGGTATATGGCTACACCTTC.

V gene TRBV12-3 or TRBV12-4 combines with J gene TRBJ1-2; 7 bases are shared with TRBD1. This CDR3 has 14 residues. Losses at the gene ends were 4 bases for V and 8 bases for J; bases not matched to a gene: 10. As DNA, the CDR3 is TGTGCCAGCAGTTCGAAATCGACAGGGAGAGGCTACACCTTC. Amino acid sequence: CASSSKSTGRGYTF.

The chain uses TRBV20-1 and TRBJ2-7; TRBD2 agrees at 12 bases. Germline V gives CDR1 DFQATT, CDR2 SNEGSKA (reference sequence). There are 14 residues in the CDR3. J was trimmed by 4 bases and V by 3 bases; bases with no gene match: 4. Here the CDR3 DNA reads TGCAGTGCTAGGACTAGCGGGAGTTTTTACGAGCAGTACTTC. Amino acid sequence: CSARTSGSFYEQYF.

The chain employs TRBV5-6 and TRBJ2-7; the match to TRBD1 covers 8 bases. Losses at the gene ends were 2 bases for V and 3 bases for J; bases not matched to a gene: 7. This CDR3 comprises 15 residues. Germline CDR1 SGHDT, CDR2 YYEEEE. The CDR3 bases are TGTGCCAGCAGCTTCTACGGACAGGGAATCTACGAGCAGTACTTC. Its translation is CASSFYGQGIYEQYF.

This clonotype occurred many times. J is TRBJ2-7 and V is TRBV12-3 or TRBV12-4, with a tentative D call TRBD2 (6 bases). Trimming took off 3 bases at V and 2 bases at J, with 11 bases between the two ends. The CDR3 sequence is 14 residues long. CDR3 DNA: TGTGCCAGCAGTTTCGGAGGGGTTGCCTACGAGCAGTACTTC. This sequence encodes CASSFGGVAYEQYF.

The V call is TRBV24-1, the J call TRBJ2-2; D gene uncertain. Trimming took 4 bases from V and 4 from J, leaving 9 bases between them. Looked up from germline, CDR1 is KGHDR and CDR2 is SFDVKD. The CDR3 has 14 residues. DNA for the CDR3: TGTGCCACCAGTGACCCGGCGAGCACCGGGGAGCTGTTTTTT. It codes for CATSDPASTGELFF.

This chain joins TRBV12-5 and TRBJ1-5; 7 bases line up with TRBD1. CDR1 and CDR2 from the germline V gene are LGHNT and FRNRAP. With 3 bases clipped from V and 2 bases from J, the junction kept 10 bases outside the gene matches. CDR3 length: 17 amino acids. CDR3 sequence reads: CASGFPLTGYRNQPQHF. The DNA of the CDR3 is TGTGCTAGTGGTTTCCCTTTGACAGGGTATCGCAATCAGCCCCAGCATTTT.